This entry lists 18 T cell receptor beta chains sequenced from one sample in a study of shared clonotypes between healthy human individuals. Assay: immunoSEQ multiplex PCR; the TCRdb copy retains only in-frame clones and omits some. The table includes about 610,000 clones, roughly 95% detected once. CD45RO-negative cells were positively selected for CCR7, leaving out terminally differentiated effector memory CD45RA+ cells. Material: naive CD8+ T cells sorted from blood. The source of these receptors is a woman between 25 and 40 years old in good health.

The chain recombines TRBV28 with TRBJ2-2; a weak D match, TRBD1 (5 bases). Looked up from germline, CDR1 is MDHEN and CDR2 is SYDVKM. Trimming removed 4 bases at V and 2 bases at J, with 23 bases between. The CDR3 sequence is 19 residues long. The CDR3 bases are TGTGCCAGCAGTTCCCACAGGAATGACAATCCTTATAACACCGGGGAGCTGTTTTTT. Amino acids: CASSSHRNDNPYNTGELFF. Combining the CDR3 with reference TRBV28 and TRBJ2-2 gives the whole variable domain DVKVTQSSRYLVKRTGEKVFLECVQDMDHENMFWYRQDPGLGLRLIYFSYDVKMKEKGDIPEGYSVSREKKERFSLILESASTNQTSMYLCASSSHRNDNPYNTGELFFGEGSRLTVL.

The rearrangement joins TRBV9 to TRBJ2-7; D gene unclear. CDR3 size: 14 residues. Trimming cost V 4 bases and J 3 bases, with 14 bases left between them. CDR1 SGDLS and CDR2 YYNGEE come from the germline V gene. DNA of the CDR3: TGTGCCAGCAGCCCCTCTAACGACGGCTACGAGCAGTACTTC. It specifies CASSPSNDGYEQYF.

This rearrangement joins TRBV28 to TRBJ1-5; unclear D gene. This CDR3 comprises 14 residues. CDR1 is MDHEN, CDR2 SYDVKM, per germline. Trimming pared 8 bases from V and 0 bases from J, leaving 11 bases between. In nucleotides, the CDR3 is TGTGCCAGCCGGCCAAGGGTTAGCAATCAGCCCCAGCATTTT. Translated, it gives CASRPRVSNQPQHF.

The genes are TRBV5-8 and TRBJ2-1, with 7 bases lining up with TRBD2. Trimming removed 7 bases from V and 4 bases from J; junction bases left unmatched: 8. Germline lookup yields CDR1 SGHTS and CDR2 YDEGEE. The CDR3 totals 14 residues. CDR3 sequence reads: CASERTGGYNEQFF. The CDR3, as DNA: TGTGCCAGCGAGAGGACGGGGGGATACAATGAGCAGTTCTTC. The complete variable domain, with remaining parts taken from reference TRBV5-8 and TRBJ2-1, reads EAGVTQSPTHLIKTRGQQATLRCSPISGHTSVYWYQQALGLGLQFLLWYDEGEERNRGNFPPRFSGRQFPNYSSELNVNALELEDSALYLCASERTGGYNEQFFGPGTRLTVL.

J is TRBJ2-1 and V is TRBV6-5, with D possibly matching TRBD2 (6 bases). The V and J ends lost 8 bases and 2 bases respectively, with 16 bases between them. Germline loops: CDR1 MNHEY, CDR2 SVGAGI. The CDR3 covers 15 residues. This CDR3 is CASGIGSTPYNEQFF. The CDR3 DNA sequence: TGTGCCAGCGGAATCGGGAGTACGCCCTACAATGAGCAGTTCTTC.

This sequence joins TRBV7-9 and TRBJ2-1; possible D gene TRBD2, 5 bases. CDR3 length equals 14 residues. Germline assignment: CDR1 SEHNR and CDR2 FQNEAQ (reference sequence). Deletions cut 4 bases from V and 1 base from J, with 8 bases between. This CDR3 reads CASSSTRSYNEQFF. CDR3 DNA: TGTGCCAGCAGCTCAACTAGGTCCTACAATGAGCAGTTCTTC.

A single count supports this clone. The chain couples TRBV2 to TRBJ1-2; unclear D gene. V was trimmed by 7 bases and J by 6 bases, leaving 12 bases between them. The germline gives CDR1 SNHLY, CDR2 FYNNEI. CDR3 length: 12 residues. The chain's CDR3 is CASNLRRDGYTF. The CDR3 DNA reads as TGTGCCAGCAACTTGCGGAGGGATGGCTACACCTTC.

CDR3 nucleotides: TGTGCCAGCAGGTCCCTACGAATAGAGCAGTACTTC. As protein: CASRSLRIEQYF. The chain carries TRBV2 and TRBJ2-7; no firm D call. Germline V gene data show CDR1 as SNHLY and CDR2 as FYNNEI. The germline V and J ends were trimmed by 6 bases and 7 bases, with 13 bases remaining between them. The CDR3 contains 12 residues.

The V and J genes are TRBV6-5 and TRBJ2-2; D could derive from TRBD1 or TRBD2 (5 bases each). Germline assignment: CDR1 MNHEY and CDR2 SVGAGI. The CDR3 is made up of 15 amino acids. Trimming removed 0 bases from V and 5 bases from J, with 10 bases in between. The CDR3 loop is CASSYSGTWTGELFF. Written as DNA, the CDR3 is TGTGCCAGCAGTTACTCAGGGACGTGGACCGGGGAGCTGTTTTTT.

J is TRBJ2-5 and V is TRBV27; TRBD1 matches 7 bases. The CDR3 has 15 amino acids. Per germline, CDR1 MNHEY and CDR2 SMNVEV (reference sequence). V was clipped by 6 bases and J by 3 bases; unmatched bases: 10. CDR3 residues: CASRDLTGAKETQYF. The CDR3 region has the DNA TGTGCCAGCAGGGATCTTACAGGGGCCAAAGAGACCCAGTACTTC.

The V gene is TRBV27, the J gene TRBJ2-1; a possible D gene is TRBD2 (5 bases). Trimming shortened V by 1 base and J by 15 bases, and 16 bases separated the two germline ends. The CDR3 is made up of 13 amino acids. From germline, CDR1 is MNHEY and CDR2 SMNVEV (reference sequence). The CDR3 sequence is CASSLYLGRELFF. The CDR3 DNA is TGTGCCAGCAGTTTATACTTGGGGAGAGAGTTGTTCTTC.

The genes are TRBV19 and TRBJ2-7; unclear D gene. The length of the CDR3 is 12 residues. Trimming cost V 5 bases and J 5 bases, with 10 bases left between them. Germline V gene data show CDR1 as LNHDA and CDR2 as SQIVND (reference sequence). Here the CDR3 reads CASSGNAHEQYF. In DNA form, the CDR3 reads TGTGCCAGTAGTGGCAATGCTCACGAGCAGTACTTC.

In this sample, this clone turned up once. The chain is built from TRBV7-8 and TRBJ1-4; D gene ambiguous. CDR3 length: 13 residues. Germline lookup yields CDR1 SGHVS and CDR2 FQNEAQ. Trimming removed 5 bases at V and 2 bases at J, with 6 bases between. The CDR3 bases are TGTGCCAGCAGCCCCCGGACTAATGAAAAACTGTTTTTT. Protein product: CASSPRTNEKLFF. The full variable domain, with the rest looked up from reference TRBV7-8 and TRBJ1-4, is GAGVSQSPRYKVAKRGQDVALRCDPISGHVSLFWYQQALGQGPEFLTYFQNEAQLDKSGLPSDRFFAERPEGSVSTLKIQRTQQEDSAVYLCASSPRTNEKLFFGSGTQLSVL.

The chain carries TRBV30 and TRBJ2-7; D possibly uses TRBD1 or TRBD2 (7 bases each). This CDR3 contains 13 residues. Trimming left V 4 bases short and J 6 bases short, with 16 bases between. Germline loops: CDR1 GTSNPN, CDR2 SVGIG (reference sequence). In nucleotides, the CDR3 is TGTGCCTGGACTCGGGGAGGGGGCCGCGAGCAGTACTTC. Translated, it gives CAWTRGGGREQYF. Looking up the rest from reference TRBV30 and TRBJ2-7 gives the full variable domain: SQTIHQWPATLVQPVGSPLSLECTVEGTSNPNLYWYRQAAGRGLQLLFYSVGIGQISSEVPQNLSASRPQDRQFILSSKKLLLSDSGFYLCAWTRGGGREQYFGPGTRLTVT.

The rearrangement uses TRBV27 and TRBJ2-5, with D uncertain. This CDR3 spans 13 amino acids. The V gene lost 3 bases and the J gene lost 3 bases, with 8 bases spanning the gap. CDR1 is MNHEY, CDR2 SMNVEV, per germline (reference sequence). The CDR3 region is CASSFFSKETQYF. Written as DNA, the CDR3 is TGTGCCAGCAGTTTTTTCTCCAAAGAGACCCAGTACTTC.

The chain joins TRBV4-1 to TRBJ2-7; TRBD2 aligns across 9 bases. Germline V gene lookup returns CDR1 MGHRA and CDR2 YSYEKL. Unmatched junction bases numbered 4, after V lost 3 bases and J lost 1 base. The CDR3 is 15 amino acids. CDR3 in amino acids: CASSQNSGSSYEQYF. The CDR3, as DNA: TGCGCCAGCAGCCAGAATAGCGGGAGTTCCTACGAGCAGTACTTC.

This chain joins TRBV11-3 and TRBJ2-7; the D gene is possibly TRBD2 (6 bases). The CDR3 consists of 16 residues. Trimming shortened V by 1 base and J by 4 bases, and 17 bases separated the two germline ends. Germline CDR1 SGHNT, CDR2 YENEEA. CDR3 residues: CASSLARLAMNYEQYF. As DNA, the CDR3 is TGTGCCAGCAGCTTAGCGCGGCTAGCGATGAATTACGAGCAGTACTTC. The complete variable domain, with remaining parts taken from reference TRBV11-3 and TRBJ2-7, reads EAGVVQSPRYKIIEKKQPVAFWCNPISGHNTLYWYLQNLGQGPELLIRYENEEAVDDSQLPKDRFSAERLKGVDSTLKIQPAELGDSAVYLCASSLARLAMNYEQYFGPGTRLTVT.

This chain connects TRBV11-2 to TRBJ2-7; D call uncertain. CDR3 size: 11 residues. V was clipped by 8 bases and J by 5 bases, with 10 bases between them. Germline V lookup: CDR1 SGHAT, CDR2 FQNNGV. CDR3 nucleotide sequence: TGTGCCAGCCAGAGTGTTGACGAGCAGTACTTC. Translating it yields CASQSVDEQYF.